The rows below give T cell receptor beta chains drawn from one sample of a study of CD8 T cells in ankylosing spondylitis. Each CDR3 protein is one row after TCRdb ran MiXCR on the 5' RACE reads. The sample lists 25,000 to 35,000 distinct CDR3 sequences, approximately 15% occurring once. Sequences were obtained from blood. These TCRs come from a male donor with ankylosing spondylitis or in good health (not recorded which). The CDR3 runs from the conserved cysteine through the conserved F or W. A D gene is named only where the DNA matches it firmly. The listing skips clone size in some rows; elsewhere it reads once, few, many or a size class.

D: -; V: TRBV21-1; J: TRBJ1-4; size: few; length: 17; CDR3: CASSDETEAGPNEKLFF; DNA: TGTGCCAGCAGCGACGAAACAGAGGCAGGGCCTAATGAAAAACTGTTTTTT
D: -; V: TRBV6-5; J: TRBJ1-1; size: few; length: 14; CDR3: CASSYREERTEAFF; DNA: TGTGCCAGCAGTTACAGGGAAGAGCGAACTGAAGCTTTCTTT
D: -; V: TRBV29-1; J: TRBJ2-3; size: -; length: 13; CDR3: CSIIGGFTDTQYF; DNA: TGCAGCATAATCGGGGGATTCACAGATACGCAGTATTTT
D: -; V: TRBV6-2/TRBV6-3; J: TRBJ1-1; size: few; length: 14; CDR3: CASSYGGLGTEAFF; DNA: TGTGCCAGCAGTTACGGGGGGCTGGGAACTGAAGCTTTCTTT
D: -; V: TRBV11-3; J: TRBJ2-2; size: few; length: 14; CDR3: CASSLVGDSGELFF; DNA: TGTGCCAGCAGCTTAGTCGGGGACTCCGGGGAGCTGTTTTTT
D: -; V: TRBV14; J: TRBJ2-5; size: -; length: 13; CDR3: CASSRGTQETQYF; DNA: TGTGCCAGCAGCCGCGGGACTCAAGAGACCCAGTACTTC
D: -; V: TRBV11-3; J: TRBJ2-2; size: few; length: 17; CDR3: CASSSHRENVNTGELFF; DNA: TGTGCCAGCAGCTCCCACAGGGAAAACGTGAACACCGGGGAGCTGTTTTTT
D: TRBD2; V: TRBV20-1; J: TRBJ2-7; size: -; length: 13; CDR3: CSARTSGRYEQYF; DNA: TGCAGTGCTAGGACTAGCGGGAGGTACGAGCAGTACTTC
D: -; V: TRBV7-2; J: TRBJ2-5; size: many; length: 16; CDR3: CASSLVYAVSQETQYF; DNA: TGTGCCAGCAGCTTAGTTTATGCGGTATCTCAAGAGACCCAGTACTTC
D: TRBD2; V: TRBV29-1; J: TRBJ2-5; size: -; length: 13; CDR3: CSVELAGGGTQYF; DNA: TGCAGCGTTGAACTAGCGGGGGGTGGGACCCAGTACTTC
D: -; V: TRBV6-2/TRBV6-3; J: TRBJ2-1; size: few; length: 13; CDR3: CASSYSPGLEEFF; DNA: TGTGCCAGCAGTTATAGCCCCGGGCTAGAGGAGTTCTTC
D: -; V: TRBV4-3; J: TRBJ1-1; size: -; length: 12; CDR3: CASSHSGAEAFF; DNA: TGCGCCAGCAGCCACTCAGGGGCTGAAGCTTTCTTT
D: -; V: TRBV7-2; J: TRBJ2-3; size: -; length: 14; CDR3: CASSLRYSTDTQYF; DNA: TGTGCCAGCAGCTTAAGGTACAGCACAGATACGCAGTATTTT
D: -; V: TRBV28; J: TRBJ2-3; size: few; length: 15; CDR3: CASSWPGPLADTQYF; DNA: TGTGCCAGCAGTTGGCCGGGACCGCTGGCAGATACGCAGTATTTT
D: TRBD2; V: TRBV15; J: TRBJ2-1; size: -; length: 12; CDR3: CATSREGLEQFF; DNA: TGTGCCACCAGCAGAGAGGGACTAGAGCAGTTCTTC
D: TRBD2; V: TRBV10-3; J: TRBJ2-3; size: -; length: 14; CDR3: CATVAGAGTDTQYF; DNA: TGTGCCACCGTAGCGGGGGCCGGCACAGATACGCAGTATTTT
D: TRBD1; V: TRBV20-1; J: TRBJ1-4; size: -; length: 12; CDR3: CSARLRTGGLFF; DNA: TGCAGTGCTAGACTAAGGACAGGGGGGCTGTTTTTT
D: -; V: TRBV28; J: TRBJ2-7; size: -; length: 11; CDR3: CASKTLYEQYF; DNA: TGTGCCAGCAAGACGCTTTACGAGCAGTACTTC
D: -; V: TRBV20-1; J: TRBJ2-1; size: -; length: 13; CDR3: CSATEGPSNEQFF; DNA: TGCAGTGCTACAGAGGGTCCTAGCAATGAGCAGTTCTTC
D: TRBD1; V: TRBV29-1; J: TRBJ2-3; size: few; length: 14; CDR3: CSVVTGGTVDTQYF; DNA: TGCAGCGTTGTTACAGGGGGTACGGTAGATACGCAGTATTTT
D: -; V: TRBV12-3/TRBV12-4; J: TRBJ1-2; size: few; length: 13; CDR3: CASSPSRDYGYTF; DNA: TGTGCCAGCAGTCCGTCCAGGGATTATGGCTACACCTTC
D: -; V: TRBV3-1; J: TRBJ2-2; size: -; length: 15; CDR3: CASSRSFGTAGELFF; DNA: TGTGCCAGCAGCCGATCTTTTGGAACGGCCGGGGAGCTGTTTTTT
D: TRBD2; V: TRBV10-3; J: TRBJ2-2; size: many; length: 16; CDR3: CAIPTSGGSNTGELFF; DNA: TGTGCCATCCCGACTAGCGGGGGTTCGAACACCGGGGAGCTGTTTTTT
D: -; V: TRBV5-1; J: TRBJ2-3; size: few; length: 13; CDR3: CASSQTGVDTQYF; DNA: TGCGCCAGCAGCCAAACCGGGGTAGATACGCAGTATTTT
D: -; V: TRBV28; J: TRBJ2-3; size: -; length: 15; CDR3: CASRKRTASTDTQYF; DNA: TGTGCCAGCAGAAAGCGGACAGCTAGCACAGATACGCAGTATTTT